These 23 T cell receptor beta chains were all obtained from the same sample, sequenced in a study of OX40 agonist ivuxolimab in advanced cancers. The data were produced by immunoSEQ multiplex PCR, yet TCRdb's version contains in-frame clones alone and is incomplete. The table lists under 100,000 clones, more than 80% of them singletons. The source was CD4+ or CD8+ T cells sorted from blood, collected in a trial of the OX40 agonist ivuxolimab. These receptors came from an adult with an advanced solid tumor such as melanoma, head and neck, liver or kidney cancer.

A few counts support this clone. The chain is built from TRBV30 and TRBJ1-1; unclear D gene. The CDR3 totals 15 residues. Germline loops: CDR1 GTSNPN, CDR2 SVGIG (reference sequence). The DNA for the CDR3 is TGTGCGAGTCAAACCCAAGGCCCCTGGGGCACTGAAGCTTTCTTT. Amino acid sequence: CASQTQGPWGTEAFF. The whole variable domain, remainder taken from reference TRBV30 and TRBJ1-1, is SQTIHQWPATLVQPVGSPLSLECTVEGTSNPNLYWYRQAAGRGLQLLFYSVGIGQISSEVPQNLSASRPQDRQFILSSKKLLLSDSGFYLCASQTQGPWGTEAFFGQGTRLTVV.

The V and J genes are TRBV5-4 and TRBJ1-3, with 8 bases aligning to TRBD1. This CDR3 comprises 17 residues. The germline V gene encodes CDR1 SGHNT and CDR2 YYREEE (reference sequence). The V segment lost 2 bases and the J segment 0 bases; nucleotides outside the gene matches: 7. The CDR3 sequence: CASSLQQGVISGNTIYF. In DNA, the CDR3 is TGTGCCAGCAGCTTACAACAGGGGGTAATCTCTGGAAACACCATATATTTT.

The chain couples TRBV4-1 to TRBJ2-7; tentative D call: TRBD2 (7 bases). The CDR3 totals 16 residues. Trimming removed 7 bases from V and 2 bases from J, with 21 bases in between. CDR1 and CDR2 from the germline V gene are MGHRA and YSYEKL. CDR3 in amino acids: CASNPDPAGAAYEQYF. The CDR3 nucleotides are TGCGCCAGCAACCCAGATCCTGCGGGGGCCGCCTACGAGCAGTACTTC.

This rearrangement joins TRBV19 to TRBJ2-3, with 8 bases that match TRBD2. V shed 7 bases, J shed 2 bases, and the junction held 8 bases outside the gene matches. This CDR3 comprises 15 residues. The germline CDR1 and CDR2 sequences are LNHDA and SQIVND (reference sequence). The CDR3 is CASIGSGGVTDTQYF. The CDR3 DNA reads TGTGCCAGTATAGGGAGCGGGGGAGTCACAGATACGCAGTATTTT. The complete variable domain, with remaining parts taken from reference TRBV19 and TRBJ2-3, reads DGGITQSPKYLFRKEGQNVTLSCEQNLNHDAMYWYRQDPGQGLRLIYYSQIVNDFQKGDIAEGYSVSREKKESFPLTVTSAQKNPTAFYLCASIGSGGVTDTQYFGPGTRLTVL.

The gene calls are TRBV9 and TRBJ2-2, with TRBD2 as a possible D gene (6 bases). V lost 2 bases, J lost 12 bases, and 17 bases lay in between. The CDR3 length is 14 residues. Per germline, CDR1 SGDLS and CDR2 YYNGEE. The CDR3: CASSVSGRAEKLFF. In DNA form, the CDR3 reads TGTGCCAGCAGCGTGTCCGGGAGAGCAGAGAAGCTGTTTTTT.

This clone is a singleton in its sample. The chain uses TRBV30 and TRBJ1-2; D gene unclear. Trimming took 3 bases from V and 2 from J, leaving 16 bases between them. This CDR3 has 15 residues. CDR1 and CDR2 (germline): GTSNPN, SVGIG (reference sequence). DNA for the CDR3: TGTGCCTGGAGCTCCCGGGCCCCGGTGAACTATGGCTACACCTTC. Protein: CAWSSRAPVNYGYTF.

The CDR3 is CASSEVEETQYF. In nucleotides, the CDR3 is TGTGCCAGCAGTGAAGTGGAGGAGACCCAGTACTTC. This sequence joins TRBV2 and TRBJ2-5; D ambiguous. The CDR3 extends over 12 amino acids. Trimming removed 1 base at V and 5 bases at J, with 5 bases between. Germline CDR1 is SNHLY and CDR2 is FYNNEI.

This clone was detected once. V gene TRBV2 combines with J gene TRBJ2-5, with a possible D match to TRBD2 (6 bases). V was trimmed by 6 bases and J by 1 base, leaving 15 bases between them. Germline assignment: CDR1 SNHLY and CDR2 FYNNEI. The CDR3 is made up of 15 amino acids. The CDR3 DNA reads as TGTGCCAGCAGCGAGACTAGACTTTCCCAAGAGACCCAGTACTTC. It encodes CASSETRLSQETQYF.

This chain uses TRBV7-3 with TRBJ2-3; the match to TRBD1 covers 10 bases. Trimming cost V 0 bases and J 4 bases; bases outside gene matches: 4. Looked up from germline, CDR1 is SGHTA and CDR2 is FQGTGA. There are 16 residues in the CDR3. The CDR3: CASSLTGQGRPDTQYF. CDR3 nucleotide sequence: TGTGCCAGCAGCTTAACGGGACAGGGGCGACCAGATACGCAGTATTTT.

The CDR3 reads CASSLGRGPRAGEQYF. The CDR3, as DNA: TGCGCCAGCAGCTTGGGAAGGGGGCCCCGGGCGGGGGAGCAGTACTTC. J is TRBJ2-7 and V is TRBV5-1; D possibly corresponds to TRBD1 (7 bases). CDR3 length: 16 amino acids. Germline V gene lookup returns CDR1 SGHRS and CDR2 YFSETQ. With 0 bases removed from V and 7 bases from J, the gap between germline ends came to 20 bases.

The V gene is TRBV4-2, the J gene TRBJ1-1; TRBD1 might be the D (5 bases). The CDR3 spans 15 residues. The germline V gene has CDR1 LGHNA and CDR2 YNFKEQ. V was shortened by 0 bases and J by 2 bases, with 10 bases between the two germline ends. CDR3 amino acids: CASSQEGTTNTEAFF. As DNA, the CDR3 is TGTGCCAGCAGCCAAGAAGGGACTACTAACACTGAAGCTTTCTTT.

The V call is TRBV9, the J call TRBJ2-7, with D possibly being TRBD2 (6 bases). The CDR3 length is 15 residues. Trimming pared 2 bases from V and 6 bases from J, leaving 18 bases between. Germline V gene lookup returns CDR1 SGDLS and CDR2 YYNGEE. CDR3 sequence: CASSVSGTGSLEQYF. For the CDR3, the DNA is TGTGCCAGCAGCGTCTCCGGGACTGGCTCCCTCGAGCAGTACTTC.

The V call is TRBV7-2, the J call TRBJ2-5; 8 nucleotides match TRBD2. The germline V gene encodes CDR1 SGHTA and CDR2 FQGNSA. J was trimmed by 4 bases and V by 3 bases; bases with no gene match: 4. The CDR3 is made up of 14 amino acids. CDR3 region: CASSLGLVGETQYF. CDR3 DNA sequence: TGTGCCAGCAGCTTGGGACTAGTGGGAGAGACCCAGTACTTC.

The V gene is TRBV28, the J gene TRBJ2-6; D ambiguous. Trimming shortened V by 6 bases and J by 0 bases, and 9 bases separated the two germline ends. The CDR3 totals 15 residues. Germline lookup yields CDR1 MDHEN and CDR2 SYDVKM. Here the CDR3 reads CASSPIGSGANVLTF. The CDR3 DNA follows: TGTGCCAGCAGCCCTATAGGCTCTGGGGCCAACGTCCTGACTTTC.

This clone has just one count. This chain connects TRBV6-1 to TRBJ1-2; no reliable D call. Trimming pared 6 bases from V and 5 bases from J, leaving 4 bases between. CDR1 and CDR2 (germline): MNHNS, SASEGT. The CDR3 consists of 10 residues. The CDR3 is CASSDYGYTF. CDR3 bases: TGTGCCAGCAGCGATTATGGCTACACCTTC.

The CDR3 sequence is CASSTAPGQQETQYF. CDR3 sequence (DNA): TGTGCCAGTAGTACCGCCCCGGGACAGCAAGAGACCCAGTACTTC. The J gene is TRBJ2-5, the V gene TRBV19; 7 bases agree with TRBD1. This CDR3 is 15 amino acids long. With 4 bases clipped from V and 2 bases from J, the junction kept 7 bases outside the gene matches. CDR1 and CDR2 from the germline V gene are LNHDA and SQIVND (reference sequence). Together with reference TRBV19 and TRBJ2-5, the CDR3 gives the full variable domain: DGGITQSPKYLFRKEGQNVTLSCEQNLNHDAMYWYRQDPGQGLRLIYYSQIVNDFQKGDIAEGYSVSREKKESFPLTVTSAQKNPTAFYLCASSTAPGQQETQYFGPGTRLLVL.

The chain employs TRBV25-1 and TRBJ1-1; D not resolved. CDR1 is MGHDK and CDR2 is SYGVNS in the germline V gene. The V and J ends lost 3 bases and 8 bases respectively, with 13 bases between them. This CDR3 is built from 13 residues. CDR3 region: CASSDRSPTEAFF. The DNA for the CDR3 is TGTGCCAGCAGTGATCGGTCTCCAACAGAAGCTTTCTTT.

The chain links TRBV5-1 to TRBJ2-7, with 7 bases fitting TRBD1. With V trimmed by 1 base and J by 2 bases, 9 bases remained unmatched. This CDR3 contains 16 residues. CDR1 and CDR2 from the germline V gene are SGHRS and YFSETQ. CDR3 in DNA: TGCGCCAGCAGCTTGTTGGGGACAGCCTTCACCTACGAGCAGTACTTC. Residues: CASSLLGTAFTYEQYF.

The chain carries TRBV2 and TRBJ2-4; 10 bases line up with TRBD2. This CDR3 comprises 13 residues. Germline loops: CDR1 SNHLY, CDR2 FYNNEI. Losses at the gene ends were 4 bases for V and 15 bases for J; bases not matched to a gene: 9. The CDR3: CASSAERGGRPYF. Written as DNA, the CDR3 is TGTGCCAGCAGTGCGGAGCGGGGGGGCCGTCCGTACTTC.

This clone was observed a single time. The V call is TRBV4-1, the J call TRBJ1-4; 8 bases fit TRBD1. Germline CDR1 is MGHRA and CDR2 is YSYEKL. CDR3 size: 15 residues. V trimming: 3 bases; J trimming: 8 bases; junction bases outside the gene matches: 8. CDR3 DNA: TGCGCCAGCAGCCAGAACAGGGGGGTGCAAGAAAAACTGTTTTTT. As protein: CASSQNRGVQEKLFF.

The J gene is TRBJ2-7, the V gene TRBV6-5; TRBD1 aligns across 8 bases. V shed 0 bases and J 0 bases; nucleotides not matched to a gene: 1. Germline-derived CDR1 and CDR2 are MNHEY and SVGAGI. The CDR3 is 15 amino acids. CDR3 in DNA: TGTGCCAGCAGTTACTCGGACAGGGACTCCTACGAGCAGTACTTC. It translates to CASSYSDRDSYEQYF.

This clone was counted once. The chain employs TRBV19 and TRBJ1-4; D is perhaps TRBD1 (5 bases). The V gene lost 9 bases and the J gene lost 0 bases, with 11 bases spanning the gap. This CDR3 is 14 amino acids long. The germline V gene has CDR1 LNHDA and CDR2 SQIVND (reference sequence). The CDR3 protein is CASKRGPTNEKLFF. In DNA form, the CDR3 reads TGTGCCAGCAAACGGGGCCCAACTAATGAAAAACTGTTTTTT. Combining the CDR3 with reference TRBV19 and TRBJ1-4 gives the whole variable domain DGGITQSPKYLFRKEGQNVTLSCEQNLNHDAMYWYRQDPGQGLRLIYYSQIVNDFQKGDIAEGYSVSREKKESFPLTVTSAQKNPTAFYLCASKRGPTNEKLFFGSGTQLSVL.

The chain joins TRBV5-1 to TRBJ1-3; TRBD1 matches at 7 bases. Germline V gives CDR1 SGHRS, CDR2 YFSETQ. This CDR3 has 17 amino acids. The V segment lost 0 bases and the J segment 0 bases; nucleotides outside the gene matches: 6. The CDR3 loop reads CASSLGVGQASGNTIYF. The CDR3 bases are TGCGCCAGCAGCTTGGGGGTAGGACAGGCCTCTGGAAACACCATATATTTT.